These 5 T cell receptor beta chains originate from one sample sequenced in a study of blood T cell repertoires in COVID-19. The table came from immunoSEQ multiplex PCR; TCRdb's copy has only in-frame clones and leaves some out. The table records some 150,000 clones, roughly 80% of them present only once. Sample: peripheral blood. The receptor source for this set is a woman aged 55-69 years with acute or convalescent COVID-19.

The table lists this clone with a count of one. V is TRBV11-3 and J is TRBJ2-7; TRBD2 aligns across 13 bases. The germline V gene has CDR1 SGHNT and CDR2 YENEEA. The CDR3 has 18 amino acids. V was pared by 5 bases and J by 0 bases, with 10 bases of the junction left unmatched. CDR3 loop: CASSPRTSGSSGSYEQYF. The CDR3 DNA reads as TGTGCCAGCAGCCCACGGACTAGCGGGAGCTCCGGCTCCTACGAGCAGTACTTC.

By share, this clone counts as medium-sized. Germline is not matched at one junction end, which may reflect a read error. The chain joins TRBV7-7 to TRBJ2-7; D is perhaps TRBD1 (6 bases). The CDR3 extends over 16 amino acids. Germline assignment: CDR1 SSHAT and CDR2 FNYEAQ (reference sequence). The CDR3, as DNA: TGTGCTAGCAGCTTAGGGGGTCCTGACAGCTCCTACGAGCAGTACTTC. This encodes CASSLGGPDSSYEQYF.

This clone came up once. The chain uses TRBV4-1 and TRBJ2-3; 9 nucleotides match TRBD1. Losses at the gene ends were 3 bases for V and 3 bases for J; bases not matched to a gene: 7. Germline CDR1 is MGHRA and CDR2 is YSYEKL. The CDR3 length is 16 residues. CDR3 nucleotide sequence: TGCGCCAGCAGCCAGAGGGACAGGGTGGGGACAGATACGCAGTATTTT. It yields the protein CASSQRDRVGTDTQYF.

The chain couples TRBV11-2 to TRBJ2-7, with D maybe TRBD2 (5 bases). The CDR3 has 14 amino acids. Per germline, CDR1 SGHAT and CDR2 FQNNGV. V lost 1 base and J 0 bases, leaving 7 bases between the germline ends. This CDR3 reads CASSLGGLSYEQYF. The CDR3 nucleotides read TGTGCCAGCAGCTTAGGTGGACTCTCCTACGAGCAGTACTTC.

CDR3 amino acids: CASSLEGAGAFF. The DNA for the CDR3 is TGCGCCAGCAGCTTGGAGGGGGCGGGGGCTTTCTTT. The rearrangement uses TRBV5-1 and TRBJ1-1; 7 nucleotides match TRBD1. CDR1 and CDR2 from the germline V gene are SGHRS and YFSETQ. Trimming took 0 bases from V and 11 from J; bases not matched to a gene: 4. There are 12 residues in the CDR3.